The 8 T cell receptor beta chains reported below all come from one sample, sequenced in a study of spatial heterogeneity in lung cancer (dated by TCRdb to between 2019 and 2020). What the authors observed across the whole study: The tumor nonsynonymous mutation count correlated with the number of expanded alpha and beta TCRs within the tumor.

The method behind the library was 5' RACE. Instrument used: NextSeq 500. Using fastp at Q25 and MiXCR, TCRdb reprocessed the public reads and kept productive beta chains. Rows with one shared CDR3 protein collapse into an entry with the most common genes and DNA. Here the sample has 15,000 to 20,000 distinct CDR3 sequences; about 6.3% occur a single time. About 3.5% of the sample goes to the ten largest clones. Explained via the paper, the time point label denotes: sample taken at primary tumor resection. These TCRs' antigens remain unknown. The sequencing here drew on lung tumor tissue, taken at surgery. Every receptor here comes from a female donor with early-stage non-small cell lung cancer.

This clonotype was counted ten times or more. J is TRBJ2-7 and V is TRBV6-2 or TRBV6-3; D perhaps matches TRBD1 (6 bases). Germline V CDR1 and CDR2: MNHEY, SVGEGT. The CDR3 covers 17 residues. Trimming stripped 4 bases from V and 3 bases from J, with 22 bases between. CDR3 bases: TGTGCCAGCAGTTTCCCCCCCGGACAGCGGCACGACTACGAGCAGTACTTC. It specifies CASSFPPGQRHDYEQYF.

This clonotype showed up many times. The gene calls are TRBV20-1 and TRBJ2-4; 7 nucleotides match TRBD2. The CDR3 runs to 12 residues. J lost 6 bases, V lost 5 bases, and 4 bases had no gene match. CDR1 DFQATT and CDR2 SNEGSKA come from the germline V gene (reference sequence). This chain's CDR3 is CSAASGGNIQYF. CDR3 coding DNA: TGCAGTGCTGCTAGCGGTGGAAACATTCAGTACTTC.

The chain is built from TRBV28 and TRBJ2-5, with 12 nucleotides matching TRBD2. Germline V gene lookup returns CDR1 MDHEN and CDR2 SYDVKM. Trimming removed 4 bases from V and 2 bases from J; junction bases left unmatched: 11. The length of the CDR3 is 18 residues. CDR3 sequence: CASSSIYGLAGLQETQYF. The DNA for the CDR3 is TGTGCCAGCAGTTCCATATATGGACTAGCGGGGTTACAAGAGACCCAGTACTTC.

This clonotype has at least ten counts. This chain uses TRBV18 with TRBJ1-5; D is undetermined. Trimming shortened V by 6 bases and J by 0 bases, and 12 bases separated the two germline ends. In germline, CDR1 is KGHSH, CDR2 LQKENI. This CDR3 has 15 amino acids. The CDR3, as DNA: TGTGCCAGCTCGGTAACGGGTTATAGCAATCAGCCCCAGCATTTT. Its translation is CASSVTGYSNQPQHF. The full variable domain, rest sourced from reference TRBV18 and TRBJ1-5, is NAGVMQNPRHLVRRRGQEARLRCSPMKGHSHVYWYRQLPEEGLKFMVYLQKENIIDESGMPKERFSAEFPKEGPSILRIQQVVRGDSAAYFCASSVTGYSNQPQHFGDGTRLSIL.

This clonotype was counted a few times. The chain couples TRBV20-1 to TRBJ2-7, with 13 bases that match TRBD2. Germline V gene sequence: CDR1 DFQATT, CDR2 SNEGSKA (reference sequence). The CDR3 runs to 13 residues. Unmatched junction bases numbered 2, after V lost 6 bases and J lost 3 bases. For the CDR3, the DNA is TGCAGTGCCGGGACTAGCGGGGACTACGAGCAGTACTTC. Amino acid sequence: CSAGTSGDYEQYF.

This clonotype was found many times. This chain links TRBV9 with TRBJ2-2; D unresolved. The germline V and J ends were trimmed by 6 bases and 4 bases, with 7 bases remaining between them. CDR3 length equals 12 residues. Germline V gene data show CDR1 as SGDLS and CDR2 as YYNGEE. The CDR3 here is CASNSGTGELFF. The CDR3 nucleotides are TGTGCCAGCAATTCGGGCACCGGGGAGCTGTTTTTT.

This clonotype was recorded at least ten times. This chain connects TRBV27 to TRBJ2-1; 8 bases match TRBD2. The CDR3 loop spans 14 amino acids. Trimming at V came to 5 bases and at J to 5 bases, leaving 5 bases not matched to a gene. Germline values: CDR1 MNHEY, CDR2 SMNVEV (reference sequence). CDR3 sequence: CASSSGSSNNEQFF. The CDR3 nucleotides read TGTGCCAGCAGTAGCGGGAGCAGCAACAATGAGCAGTTCTTC.

The DNA of the CDR3 is TGTGCCAGCAGCTTAGCGACAGGGAAAAGGACAACTAATGAAAAACTGTTTTTT. As protein: CASSLATGKRTTNEKLFF. The chain uses TRBV7-9 and TRBJ1-4; 7 positions agree with TRBD1. The V gene end was trimmed by 0 bases and the J gene end by 0 bases; junction bases not matched to a gene: 7. The V gene's germline CDR1 is SEHNR and CDR2 FQNEAQ (reference sequence). This CDR3 contains 18 residues.